This T cell receptor (beta chain) was recovered during a study of identical twins. Study-wide findings and caveats: The more abundant beta clonotypes in cord blood had fewer insertions, and memory repertoires did not show this.

A word on this clonotype: Its antigen remains unidentified.

CDR1 and CDR2 from the germline V gene are SGHTA and FQGTGA. The CDR3 is 17 amino acids. V lost 0 bases to trimming and J lost 3 bases, with 16 bases between them. TCRdb re-analysed the 5' RACE reads in MiXCR, keeping a single row per CDR3 protein. The data hold just over 500,000 distinct CDR3 sequences, with 20% to 25% observed a single time. Another study also made use of these data, one on T cells expressing NK-cell markers. That report adds: Among a few donors, these clonotypes also ranked first in the CD3+CD56-NKG2C+ fraction.

Sequencing used CD4+ T cells sorted from blood. This chain uses TRBV7-3 with TRBJ2-3; possible D gene TRBD1, 6 bases. The sequence was collected from a woman between 18 and 29 years old in good health. The CDR3 here is CASSLTGQGQGTDTQYF. The CDR3, as DNA: TGTGCCAGCAGCTTAACGGGCCAGGGGCAGGGGACAGATACGCAGTATTTT.